This TCR beta chain was identified in a study of radiation and T cells in renal cell carcinoma. Study-wide findings and caveats: In blood, top tumor clones expanded by 2 weeks, shrinking by 4.

As for this clone: Its specificity is unknown.

The CDR3 covers 13 residues. The V gene's germline CDR1 is MNHEY and CDR2 SMNVEV (reference sequence). The V end lost 4 bases, the J end lost 1 base, and 7 bases lay between the germline ends. Time point described: blood 4 weeks post-SBRT, at nephrectomy. Regarding treatment: 15 Gy SBRT to primary tumor, nephrectomy 4 weeks later. Nephrectomy followed 15 Gy stereotactic body radiation by 4 weeks. Blood was sampled at baseline, 2 weeks and 4 weeks after SBRT. Only in-frame clones appear in the TCRdb table, and some are missing; sequencing was by immunoSEQ multiplex PCR. Of fewer than 45,000 clones detected, roughly 80% appear once; the ten largest clones hold around a quarter.

The sequences come from blood, collected from a patient whose treatment included radiotherapy and nephrectomy. The J gene is TRBJ1-1, the V gene TRBV27, with TRBD1 as a possible D gene (6 bases). The sequence was obtained from a woman in her 70s with renal cell carcinoma. CDR3 sequence (DNA): TGTGCCAGCAGTTACAGGGAGAACACTGAAGCTTTCTTT. This codes for CASSYRENTEAFF.